This T cell receptor beta chain is from a study of beta chain features in type 1 diabetes. General observations from the study: Significant though moderate, a shortening of TCRB CDR3s appeared in all four CD4+ subsets of Type 1 diabetes patients.

CDR1 is MDHEN, CDR2 SYDVKM, per germline. Trimming cost V 5 bases and J 2 bases; bases outside gene matches: 4. This CDR3 contains 14 residues. Points on this clone: Its antigen is still unknown.

As every portion of the isolated RNA was reverse transcribed, the sequencing read expressed TCRB transcripts. This table comes from immunoSEQ multiplex PCR, and its TCRdb copy is limited to in-frame clones, with some not included. The sample yields 45,000 to 60,000 clones, roughly 48% seen once. Sequenced input: stem cell memory CD4+ T cells from blood. The receptor was derived from a man aged 25-45 years with type 1 diabetes. V usage is TRBV28 and J usage is TRBJ2-3, with 7 nucleotides matching TRBD2. CDR3 amino acids: CASSHSGLTDTQYF. As DNA, the CDR3 is TGTGCCAGCAGTCATAGCGGGCTCACAGATACGCAGTATTTT.